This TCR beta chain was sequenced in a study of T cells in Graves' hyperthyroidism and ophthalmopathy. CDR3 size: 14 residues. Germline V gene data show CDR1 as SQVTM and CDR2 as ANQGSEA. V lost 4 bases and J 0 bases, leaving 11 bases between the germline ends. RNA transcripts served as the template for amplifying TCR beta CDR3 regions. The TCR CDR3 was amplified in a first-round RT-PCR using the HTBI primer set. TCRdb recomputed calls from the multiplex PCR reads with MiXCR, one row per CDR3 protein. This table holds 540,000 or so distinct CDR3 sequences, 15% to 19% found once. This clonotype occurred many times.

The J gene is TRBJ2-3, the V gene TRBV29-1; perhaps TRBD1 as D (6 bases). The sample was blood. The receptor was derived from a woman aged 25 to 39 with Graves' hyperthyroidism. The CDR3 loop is CSVGGGPSTDTQYF. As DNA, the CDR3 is TGCAGCGTTGGAGGGGGTCCTAGCACAGATACGCAGTATTTT.